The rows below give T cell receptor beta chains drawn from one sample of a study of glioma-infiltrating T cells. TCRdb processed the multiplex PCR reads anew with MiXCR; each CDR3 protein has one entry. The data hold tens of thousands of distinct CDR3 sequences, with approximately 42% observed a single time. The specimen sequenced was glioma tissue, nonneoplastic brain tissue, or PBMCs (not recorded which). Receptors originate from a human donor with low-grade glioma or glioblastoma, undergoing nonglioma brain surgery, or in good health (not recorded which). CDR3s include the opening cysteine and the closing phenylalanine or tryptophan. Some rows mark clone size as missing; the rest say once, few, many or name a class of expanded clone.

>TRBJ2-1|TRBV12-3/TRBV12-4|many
CASSFGRAYNEQFF
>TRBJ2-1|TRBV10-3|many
CAIRASTHEQFF
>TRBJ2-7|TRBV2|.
CASSRIPYGQYF
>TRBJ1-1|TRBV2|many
CASSLMNTEAFF
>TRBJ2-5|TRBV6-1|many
CASSEGSQQETQYF
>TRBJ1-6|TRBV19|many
CASSMKINSPLHF
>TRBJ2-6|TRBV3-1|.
CASSQDRVGSNPGANVLTF
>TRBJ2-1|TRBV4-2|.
CASSLGGSNNEQFF
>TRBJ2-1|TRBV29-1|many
CSAKGLVGYNEQFF
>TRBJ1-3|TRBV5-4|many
CASSLDLNSGNTIYF
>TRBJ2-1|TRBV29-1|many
CSVDSPSANNEQFF
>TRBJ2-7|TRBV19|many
CASSIRQGNGEQYF
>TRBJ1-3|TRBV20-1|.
CSAKASGGKRTTYF
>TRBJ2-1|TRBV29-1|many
CSVDSEGGSNEQFF
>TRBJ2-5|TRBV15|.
CATSSPSDTQETQYF
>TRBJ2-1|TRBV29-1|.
CSVEDPRGAGGNEQFF
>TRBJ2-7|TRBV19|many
CASSPGQGATNEQYF
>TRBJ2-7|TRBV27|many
CASSLTSGSLDEQYF
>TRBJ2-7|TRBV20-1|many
CSARDGTDYEQYF
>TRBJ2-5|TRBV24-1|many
CATSDVGLSGETQYF
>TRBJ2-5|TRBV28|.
CASSSAAAGGRQETQYF
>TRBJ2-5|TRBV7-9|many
CASSGGGGLETQYF
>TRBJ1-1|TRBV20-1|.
CSAITGGIGTEAFF
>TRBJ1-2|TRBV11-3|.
CASSPTGFGYGYTF
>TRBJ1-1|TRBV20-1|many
CSVDEGRLDTEAFF
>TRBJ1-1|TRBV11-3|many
CASSLDGQINTEAFF
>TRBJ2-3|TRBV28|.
CASSLTGTGANTQYF
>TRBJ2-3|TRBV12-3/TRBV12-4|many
CASSRDGADTQYF
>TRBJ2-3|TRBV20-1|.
CSASFSWGAKTDTQYF
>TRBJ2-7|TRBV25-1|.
CASFSPGQGHEQYF
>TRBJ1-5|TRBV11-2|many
CASSLGVNQPQHF
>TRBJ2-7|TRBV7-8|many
CASSIPNYEQYF
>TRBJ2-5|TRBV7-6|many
CASRGGGDGTQYF
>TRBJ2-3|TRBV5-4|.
CASRKRQKVRDTQYF
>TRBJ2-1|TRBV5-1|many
CASSLAGAYNEQFF
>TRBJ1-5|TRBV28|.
CASSLVEKNQPQHF
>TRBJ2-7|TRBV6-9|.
CASSYYEEGVKYF
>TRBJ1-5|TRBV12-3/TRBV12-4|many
CASSLVGNQPQHF
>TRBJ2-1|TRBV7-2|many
CASRYSYNEQFF
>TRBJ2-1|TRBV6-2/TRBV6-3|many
CASSWRAGGSYNEQFF
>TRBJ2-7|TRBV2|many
CASSRDSSSYEQYF
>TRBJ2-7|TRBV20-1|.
CSGRRASGEQYF
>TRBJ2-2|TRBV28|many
CATIANTGELFF
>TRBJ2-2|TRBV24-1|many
CATSNTGATGELFF
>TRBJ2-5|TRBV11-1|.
CASSLVFKGWGPETQYF
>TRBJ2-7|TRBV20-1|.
CGSLQTYEQYF
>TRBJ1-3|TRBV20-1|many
CSARADRRPGNTIYF
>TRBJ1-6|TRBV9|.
CASSVVGQGTYSYNSPLHF